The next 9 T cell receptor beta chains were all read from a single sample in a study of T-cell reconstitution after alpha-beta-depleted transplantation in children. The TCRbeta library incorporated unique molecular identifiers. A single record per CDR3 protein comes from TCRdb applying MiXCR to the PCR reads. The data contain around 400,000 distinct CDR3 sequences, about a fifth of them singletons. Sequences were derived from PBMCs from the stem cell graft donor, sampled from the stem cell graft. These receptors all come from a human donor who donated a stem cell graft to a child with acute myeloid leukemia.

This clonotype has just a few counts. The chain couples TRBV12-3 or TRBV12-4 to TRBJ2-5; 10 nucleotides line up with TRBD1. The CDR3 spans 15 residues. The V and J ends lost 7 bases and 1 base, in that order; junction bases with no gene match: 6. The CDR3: CASTAGQGGQETQYF. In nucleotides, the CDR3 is TGTGCCAGCACCGCCGGACAGGGGGGCCAAGAGACCCAGTACTTC.

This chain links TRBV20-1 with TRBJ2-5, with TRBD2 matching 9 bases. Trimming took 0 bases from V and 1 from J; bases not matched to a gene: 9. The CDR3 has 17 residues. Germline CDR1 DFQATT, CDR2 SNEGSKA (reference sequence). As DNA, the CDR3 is TGCAGTGCTAGAGATTGGAGTAGCGGGAGACCCCAAGAGACCCAGTACTTC. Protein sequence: CSARDWSSGRPQETQYF.

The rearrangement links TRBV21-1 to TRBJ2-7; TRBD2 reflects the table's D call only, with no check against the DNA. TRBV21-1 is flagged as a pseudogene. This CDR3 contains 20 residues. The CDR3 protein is CASSNLGLAPQGGGLYEQYF. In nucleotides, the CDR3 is TGTGCCAGCAGCAATCTGGGACTAGCGCCGCAAGGAGGGGGGCTTTACGAGCAGTACTTC.

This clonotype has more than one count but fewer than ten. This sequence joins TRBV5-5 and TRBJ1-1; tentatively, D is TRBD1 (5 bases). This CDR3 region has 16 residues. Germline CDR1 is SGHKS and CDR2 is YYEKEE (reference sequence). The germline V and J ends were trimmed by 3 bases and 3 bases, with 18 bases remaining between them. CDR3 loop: CASSYYHGAAHTEAFF. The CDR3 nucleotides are TGTGCCAGCAGCTACTACCACGGGGCGGCTCACACTGAAGCTTTCTTT.

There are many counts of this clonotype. As DNA, the CDR3 is TGCGCCAGCAGCCAAGATGAAGGCTCCTACAATGAGCAGTTCTTC. Translated, it gives CASSQDEGSYNEQFF. The chain uses TRBV4-3 and TRBJ2-1; D gene ambiguous. V was shortened by 0 bases and J by 0 bases, with 6 bases between the two germline ends. This CDR3 has 15 residues. From germline, CDR1 is LGHNA and CDR2 YSLEER.

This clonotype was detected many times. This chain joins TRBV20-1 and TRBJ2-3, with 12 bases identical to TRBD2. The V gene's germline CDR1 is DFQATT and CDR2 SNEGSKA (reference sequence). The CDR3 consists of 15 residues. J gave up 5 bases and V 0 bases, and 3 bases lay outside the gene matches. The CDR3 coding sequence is TGCAGTGCTAGAGAGACTAGCGGGAGCGTAGATACGCAGTATTTT. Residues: CSARETSGSVDTQYF.

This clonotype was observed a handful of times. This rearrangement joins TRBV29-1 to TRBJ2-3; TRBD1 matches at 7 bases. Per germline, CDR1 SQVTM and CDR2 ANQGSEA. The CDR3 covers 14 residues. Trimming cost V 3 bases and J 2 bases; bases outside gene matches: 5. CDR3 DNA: TGCAGCGTTGATACGGACAGGTTCACAGATACGCAGTATTTT. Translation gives CSVDTDRFTDTQYF.

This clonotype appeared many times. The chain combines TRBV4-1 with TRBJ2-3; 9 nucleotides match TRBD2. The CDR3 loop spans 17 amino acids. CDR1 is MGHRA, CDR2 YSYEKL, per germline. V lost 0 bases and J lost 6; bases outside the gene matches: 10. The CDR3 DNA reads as TGCGCCAGCAGCCAAGATATTGCGGGAGGGCCCTTGGATACGCAGTATTTT. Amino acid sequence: CASSQDIAGGPLDTQYF.

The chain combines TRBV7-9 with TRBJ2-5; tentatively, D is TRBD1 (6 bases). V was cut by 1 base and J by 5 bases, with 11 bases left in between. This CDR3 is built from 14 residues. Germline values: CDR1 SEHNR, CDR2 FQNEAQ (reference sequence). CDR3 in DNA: TGTGCCAGCAGCTTAGAGTGGGGGCTGGAGACCCAGTACTTC. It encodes CASSLEWGLETQYF.